Following are 29 T cell receptor beta chains from one sample sequenced in a study of blood T cell repertoires in COVID-19. Here immunoSEQ multiplex PCR was the method, and the copy in TCRdb shows in-frame clones only, minus some. The sample has approximately 180,000 clones, roughly three quarters seen once. The sample consisted of PBMCs or T cells enriched from blood (not recorded which). The receptors stem from a woman aged 50 to 60 with acute COVID-19.

The rearrangement links TRBV11-2 to TRBJ2-7; no clear D gene. Germline CDR1 reads SGHAT; CDR2 reads FQNNGV. Between the trimmed V and J ends, which lost 0 bases and 0 bases, there was a span of 3 bases. The CDR3 has 13 residues. The CDR3 nucleotides are TGTGCCAGCAGCTTAGACGGCTCCTACGAGCAGTACGTC. Translation: CASSLDGSYEQYV.

The chain uses TRBV28 and TRBJ1-1; D ambiguous. Germline V gene sequence: CDR1 MDHEN, CDR2 SYDVKM. The CDR3 length is 11 residues. The ends were cut back, 6 bases at V and 4 bases at J, with 6 bases in the middle. Written as DNA, the CDR3 is TGTGCCAGCAGGTCGTTCACTGAAGCTTTCTTT. Its translation is CASRSFTEAFF.

V usage is TRBV7-2 and J usage is TRBJ1-3; tentative D call: TRBD1 (6 bases). V was clipped by 5 bases and J by 4 bases, with 18 bases between them. Germline CDR1 is SGHTA and CDR2 is FQGNSA. This CDR3 region has 16 residues. As DNA, the CDR3 is TGTGCCAGCAGCAGAGATTTCAGGGGCTCAGGAAACACCATATATTTT. It translates to CASSRDFRGSGNTIYF. The complete variable domain, with remaining parts taken from reference TRBV7-2 and TRBJ1-3, reads GAGVSQSPSNKVTEKGKDVELRCDPISGHTALYWYRQSLGQGLEFLIYFQGNSAPDKSGLPSDRFSAERTGGSVSTLTIQRTQQEDSAVYLCASSRDFRGSGNTIYFGEGSWLTVV.

V usage is TRBV2 and J usage is TRBJ2-6; D is perhaps TRBD2 (6 bases). Germline CDR1 is SNHLY and CDR2 is FYNNEI. The ends were cut back, 2 bases at V and 0 bases at J, with 14 bases in the middle. This CDR3 is built from 18 residues. As DNA, the CDR3 is TGTGCCAGCAGTGAAAGGGAGGCCCCCTACTCTGGGGCCAACGTCCTGACTTTC. This gives the protein CASSEREAPYSGANVLTF.

This sequence joins TRBV28 and TRBJ1-2; 8 bases map to TRBD1. The CDR3 is 16 amino acids. Germline-derived CDR1 and CDR2 are MDHEN and SYDVKM. V dropped 6 bases and J dropped 0; count of bases not matched to a gene: 9. The CDR3 nucleotides are TGTGCCAGCAGGACCCCAAGACAGGGGACTAACTATGGCTACACCTTC. This gives the protein CASRTPRQGTNYGYTF.

V usage is TRBV3-1 (or the pseudogene TRBV3-2) and J usage is TRBJ2-1; TRBD2 matches at 7 bases. Germline CDR1 is LGHDT and CDR2 is YNNKEL (reference sequence). V was clipped by 2 bases and J by 7 bases; unmatched bases: 11. The CDR3 is 16 residues long. CDR3 bases: TGTGCCAGCAGCCAATACAGGACTAGAGAAAGAAATGAGCAGTTCTTC. Its translation is CASSQYRTRERNEQFF.

This clone was counted a single time. The chain joins TRBV5-1 to TRBJ1-2; TRBD1 matches at 7 bases. The CDR3 consists of 13 residues. V gave up 5 bases and J gave up 6 bases; unmatched junction bases: 7. Germline V gene data show CDR1 as SGHRS and CDR2 as YFSETQ. The CDR3 nucleotides are TGCGCCAGCAGATATGACAGGGCGGATGGCTACACCTTC. Residues: CASRYDRADGYTF.

As regards this clone: An end of the junction does not agree with germline; a read error may underlie this. The J gene is TRBJ2-1, the V gene TRBV6-2 or TRBV6-3; 13 bases are a match to TRBD2. The CDR3 has 15 residues. Germline CDR1 reads MNHEY; CDR2 reads SVGEGT. CDR3 DNA sequence: TGTGCCAGCAGTTCTACCGGGACTAGCGGGGCGTTGGGAGTCTTC. Protein product: CASSSTGTSGALGVF.

The chain links TRBV28 to TRBJ1-2, with TRBD1 matching 8 bases. The V gene end was trimmed by 5 bases and the J gene end by 0 bases; junction bases not matched to a gene: 5. CDR1 is MDHEN, CDR2 SYDVKM, per germline. The CDR3 runs 15 residues. The CDR3 DNA follows: TGTGCCAGCAGTCCGGGACAGGTCACTAACTATGGCTACACCTTC. Translated: CASSPGQVTNYGYTF.

This clone was recorded once. The chain has TRBV6-5 and TRBJ2-1; 12 nucleotides match TRBD2. From germline, CDR1 is MNHEY and CDR2 SVGAGI. J was trimmed by 6 bases and V by 5 bases; bases with no gene match: 5. This CDR3 is 15 amino acids long. This chain's CDR3 is CASSILAGGLNEQFF. As DNA, the CDR3 is TGTGCCAGCAGTATCCTAGCGGGGGGGCTCAATGAGCAGTTCTTC.

The chain has TRBV25-1 and TRBJ1-1, with D possibly TRBD1 on 6 matching bases. Trimming cost V 3 bases and J 1 base, with 12 bases left between them. The V gene's germline CDR1 is MGHDK and CDR2 SYGVNS. This CDR3 has 15 residues. CDR3 bases: TGTGCCAGCAGTGATGGGACATTGGGGAACACTGAAGCTTTCTTT. As protein: CASSDGTLGNTEAFF.

This clone was detected once. The chain combines TRBV5-3 with TRBJ2-2; possibly TRBD2 for D (5 bases). TRBV5-3 is reported as an ORF; its role is uncertain. The CDR3 covers 16 residues. The V and J ends lost 1 base and 4 bases respectively, with 14 bases between them. The CDR3 protein is CARSLSPDSLTGELFF. As DNA, the CDR3 is TGTGCCAGAAGCTTGTCCCCGGACTCACTCACCGGGGAGCTGTTTTTT.

This clone was counted only a few times. The rearrangement links TRBV28 to TRBJ2-3; D is uncertain. The CDR3 has 14 residues. Germline lookup yields CDR1 MDHEN and CDR2 SYDVKM. Trimming removed 7 bases from V and 0 bases from J, with 11 bases in between. CDR3 in amino acids: CASTPHGSTDTQYF. CDR3 DNA sequence: TGTGCCAGCACCCCCCACGGTAGCACAGATACGCAGTATTTT. Filled out from reference TRBV28 and TRBJ2-3, the complete variable domain reads DVKVTQSSRYLVKRTGEKVFLECVQDMDHENMFWYRQDPGLGLRLIYFSYDVKMKEKGDIPEGYSVSREKKERFSLILESASTNQTSMYLCASTPHGSTDTQYFGPGTRLTVL.

This chain joins TRBV5-4 and TRBJ2-5; TRBD1 might be the D (6 bases). In germline, CDR1 is SGHNT, CDR2 YYREEE (reference sequence). This CDR3 region has 15 residues. With 5 bases removed from V and 4 bases from J, the gap between germline ends came to 18 bases. The CDR3 DNA reads TGTGCCAGCAGGGAAAGCCCAGGGGATAGAGAGACCCAGTACTTC. The encoded protein is CASRESPGDRETQYF.

This rearrangement joins TRBV7-2 to TRBJ2-1, with 12 bases matching TRBD2. From germline, CDR1 is SGHTA and CDR2 FQGNSA. This CDR3 has 18 amino acids. V was pared by 3 bases and J by 0 bases, with 6 bases of the junction left unmatched. The CDR3 sequence: CASSFLTSGGSSYNEQFF. The CDR3 DNA is TGTGCCAGCAGCTTTCTGACTAGCGGGGGAAGCTCCTACAATGAGCAGTTCTTC. Full variable domain (remainder filled in from reference TRBV7-2 and TRBJ2-1): GAGVSQSPSNKVTEKGKDVELRCDPISGHTALYWYRQSLGQGLEFLIYFQGNSAPDKSGLPSDRFSAERTGGSVSTLTIQRTQQEDSAVYLCASSFLTSGGSSYNEQFFGPGTRLTVL.

The V and J genes are TRBV7-2 and TRBJ2-1; 16 bases are shared with TRBD2. Germline assignment: CDR1 SGHTA and CDR2 FQGNSA. J gave up 7 bases and V 4 bases, and 4 bases lay outside the gene matches. The CDR3 totals 16 residues. In DNA, the CDR3 is TGTGCCAGCAGCTCACCGGGACTAGCGGGGGGGAATGAGCAGTTCTTC. It translates to CASSSPGLAGGNEQFF.

This clone was counted a few times. CDR3 nucleotide sequence: TGTGCCAGCAGTGAAGGACAGCTGCGGGGGAATCAGCCCCAGCATTTT. This gives the protein CASSEGQLRGNQPQHF. The chain joins TRBV2 to TRBJ1-5; weak D call: TRBD1 (5 bases). The CDR3 is 16 residues long. With 1 base removed from V and 4 bases from J, the gap between germline ends came to 14 bases. CDR1 and CDR2 (germline): SNHLY, FYNNEI.

This chain uses TRBV19 with TRBJ2-2; 8 bases fit TRBD1. The germline gives CDR1 LNHDA, CDR2 SQIVND (reference sequence). CDR3 length equals 15 residues. V was pared by 5 bases and J by 7 bases, with 9 bases of the junction left unmatched. Written as DNA, the CDR3 is TGTGCCAGTAGTCGGTGGCAGGGGGCTGGCGGGGAGCTGTTTTTT. As protein: CASSRWQGAGGELFF.

This rearrangement joins TRBV5-5 to TRBJ1-4; D remains unclear. Germline-derived CDR1 and CDR2 are SGHKS and YYEKEE (reference sequence). V dropped 2 bases and J dropped 5 bases, with 13 bases sitting between them. CDR3 size: 15 residues. The CDR3 coding sequence is TGTGCCAGCAGCTTTCGGCCGGGAGAGAATGAAAAACTGTTTTTT. Its translation: CASSFRPGENEKLFF.

The V and J genes are TRBV7-2 and TRBJ1-5; no firm D call. The V gene's germline CDR1 is SGHTA and CDR2 FQGNSA. The CDR3 length is 13 residues. Between the trimmed V and J ends, which lost 2 bases and 7 bases, there was a span of 9 bases. CDR3 sequence: CASSLSGVQPQHF. CDR3 in DNA: TGTGCCAGCAGCTTATCCGGGGTCCAGCCCCAGCATTTT.

V and J are TRBV28 and TRBJ1-6; D unclear. Trimming cost V 6 bases and J 11 bases, with 17 bases left between them. The CDR3 sequence is 14 residues long. Germline values: CDR1 MDHEN, CDR2 SYDVKM. CDR3 protein: CASRPIREKPPLHF. For the CDR3, the DNA is TGTGCCAGCAGGCCGATCCGGGAAAAACCACCCCTCCACTTT.

The chain has TRBV5-1 and TRBJ2-5, with TRBD1 identical over 10 bases. The V segment lost 4 bases and the J segment 5 bases; nucleotides outside the gene matches: 8. Per the germline V gene, CDR1 is SGHRS and CDR2 is YFSETQ. The CDR3 is made up of 15 amino acids. The CDR3 sequence: CASSPGTGVLETQYF. CDR3 DNA sequence: TGCGCCAGCAGCCCGGGGACAGGGGTTCTTGAGACCCAGTACTTC. The variable domain in full, completed from reference TRBV5-1 and TRBJ2-5, reads KAGVTQTPRYLIKTRGQQVTLSCSPISGHRSVSWYQQTPGQGLQFLFEYFSETQRNKGNFPGRFSGRQFSNSRSEMNVSTLELGDSALYLCASSPGTGVLETQYFGPGTRLLVL.

This chain links TRBV7-8 with TRBJ1-5, with TRBD1 matching 8 bases. The germline CDR1 and CDR2 sequences are SGHVS and FQNEAQ. V dropped 0 bases and J dropped 5; count of bases not matched to a gene: 6. This CDR3 comprises 16 residues. DNA for the CDR3: TGTGCCAGCAGCTTAGCTGGTGGACAGGGTCATCAGCCCCAGCATTTT. It is translated as CASSLAGGQGHQPQHF.

The rearrangement joins TRBV9 to TRBJ1-2; D is possibly TRBD1 (6 bases). V lost 0 bases and J lost 4, with 16 bases in between. Germline loops: CDR1 SGDLS, CDR2 YYNGEE. This CDR3 contains 16 residues. The DNA for the CDR3 is TGTGCCAGCAGCGTAGAGGGGGGGGTCTCCTCCTATGGCTACACCTTC. Its translation: CASSVEGGVSSYGYTF.

The chain recombines TRBV11-3 with TRBJ2-7, with a tentative D call TRBD2 (5 bases). CDR3 length: 13 residues. V was pared by 2 bases and J by 4 bases, with 9 bases between. Germline lookup yields CDR1 SGHNT and CDR2 YENEEA. The CDR3 coding sequence is TGTGCCAGCAGCTTATTGGGGAGTTACGAGCAGTACGTC. As protein: CASSLLGSYEQYV.

The V gene is TRBV7-9, the J gene TRBJ1-1; D unclear. The CDR3 extends over 16 amino acids. Germline loops: CDR1 SEHNR, CDR2 FQNEAQ (reference sequence). Trimming stripped 0 bases from V and 1 base from J, with 12 bases between. The CDR3 spells CASSLAYGRTNTEAFF. DNA of the CDR3: TGTGCCAGCAGCTTAGCTTACGGTCGCACGAACACTGAAGCTTTCTTT.

The rearrangement uses TRBV11-2 and TRBJ1-1, with TRBD1 matching over 12 bases. This CDR3 has 17 amino acids. Trimming at V came to 2 bases and at J to 6 bases, leaving 10 bases not matched to a gene. Germline V lookup: CDR1 SGHAT, CDR2 FQNNGV. The CDR3 DNA reads TGTGCCAGCAGCTTATTCATGGGACAGGGGGCGAAGGCTGAAGCTTTCTTT. Its protein product is CASSLFMGQGAKAEAFF.

The chain couples TRBV19 to TRBJ1-6, with TRBD1 identical over 9 bases. V dropped 5 bases and J dropped 6; count of bases not matched to a gene: 8. Germline CDR1 reads LNHDA; CDR2 reads SQIVND (reference sequence). CDR3 size: 16 residues. CDR3 protein: CASSVAGQGPNSPLHF. CDR3 coding DNA: TGTGCCAGTAGTGTCGCCGGACAGGGGCCTAATTCACCCCTCCACTTT.

The genes are TRBV5-5 and TRBJ2-7, with D possibly TRBD1 on 7 matching bases. Germline CDR1 is SGHKS and CDR2 is YYEKEE (reference sequence). Between the trimmed V and J ends, which lost 0 bases and 2 bases, there was a span of 12 bases. The length of the CDR3 is 15 residues. The CDR3 reads CASSLAAGTAYEQYV. For the CDR3, the DNA is TGTGCCAGCAGCTTGGCCGCGGGGACAGCCTACGAGCAGTACGTC.